The 9 T cell receptor beta chains presented below share a single source sample, sequenced in a study of T cells in Graves' hyperthyroidism and ophthalmopathy. Using RNA transcripts as the source, TCR beta CDR3 regions were amplified. First-round RT-PCR targeting the TCR CDR3 was performed with the HTBI primer set. TCRdb processed the multiplex PCR reads anew with MiXCR; each CDR3 protein has one entry. The data show around 440,000 distinct CDR3 sequences, approximately 14% seen once. Sequences were obtained from blood. The receptor set was obtained from a woman aged 18-29 years with Graves' hyperthyroidism.

This clonotype was found many times. This chain links TRBV27 with TRBJ1-2; no clear D gene. Germline values: CDR1 MNHEY, CDR2 SMNVEV (reference sequence). V was trimmed by 5 bases and J by 7 bases, leaving 17 bases between them. The CDR3 is 14 amino acids. CDR3 coding DNA: TGTGCCAGCAGTGGGAGGACCAACGCTCCTGGCTACACCTTC. Its translation: CASSGRTNAPGYTF.

This clonotype was recorded at least ten times. The chain recombines TRBV3-1 with TRBJ2-3, with 9 bases matching TRBD2. This CDR3 region has 15 residues. Germline CDR1 LGHDT, CDR2 YNNKEL (reference sequence). The V and J ends lost 1 base and 1 base, in that order; junction bases with no gene match: 0. As DNA, the CDR3 is TGTGCCAGCAGCCAAGGACTAGCGGGCACAGATACGCAGTATTTT. It translates to CASSQGLAGTDTQYF.

This clonotype was counted many times. J is TRBJ1-6 and V is TRBV6-1; TRBD1 is a possible D gene (6 bases). Trimming took 8 bases from V and 2 from J, leaving 13 bases between them. CDR1 and CDR2 from the germline V gene are MNHNS and SASEGT. The CDR3 covers 15 residues. CDR3: CASGQGSPYNSPLHF. CDR3 DNA sequence: TGTGCCAGCGGGCAGGGGTCGCCCTATAATTCACCCCTCCACTTT.

This clonotype was seen repeatedly, ten times or more. This chain links TRBV2 with TRBJ2-7, with TRBD2 as a possible D gene (6 bases). From germline, CDR1 is SNHLY and CDR2 FYNNEI. V was cut by 4 bases and J by 0 bases, with 10 bases left in between. CDR3 size: 14 residues. The CDR3 DNA reads TGTGCCAGCAGTGTGGAGGGAAGCTCCTACGAGCAGTACTTC. Residues: CASSVEGSSYEQYF.

This chain connects TRBV19 to TRBJ2-6; D unclear. Deletions cut 1 base from V and 3 bases from J, with 10 bases between. CDR1 and CDR2 from the germline V gene are LNHDA and SQIVND (reference sequence). This CDR3 contains 16 residues. The CDR3 is CASSIVGGGGANVLTF. For the CDR3, the DNA is TGTGCCAGTAGTATAGTAGGCGGCGGTGGGGCCAACGTCCTGACTTTC.

This clonotype has at least ten counts. The chain carries TRBV27 and TRBJ2-1, with D possibly being TRBD1 or TRBD2 (6 bases each). Germline CDR1 reads MNHEY; CDR2 reads SMNVEV (reference sequence). V shed 6 bases and J shed 6 bases, with 15 bases lying between them. The CDR3 loop spans 14 amino acids. The CDR3 DNA sequence: TGTGCCAGCAGCCTCGCGGAGGGGGGCAATGAGCAGTTCTTC. It translates to CASSLAEGGNEQFF.

This clonotype came up many times. In nucleotides, the CDR3 is TGTGCCAGCAGTTTACTGGACAGGGGGCGGACTGAAGCTTTCTTT. This codes for CASSLLDRGRTEAFF. The chain recombines TRBV27 with TRBJ1-1; 11 bases are shared with TRBD1. Germline trimming cut 2 bases from V and 5 bases from J; bases unmatched to any gene: 4. Germline V lookup: CDR1 MNHEY, CDR2 SMNVEV (reference sequence). This CDR3 has 15 residues.

This clonotype was counted ten times or more. The chain carries TRBV10-3 and TRBJ2-5; perhaps D is TRBD1 or TRBD2 (5 bases each). The CDR3 is made up of 13 amino acids. Trimming shortened V by 5 bases and J by 5 bases, and 12 bases separated the two germline ends. Germline CDR1 ENHRY, CDR2 SYGVKD. The CDR3 region has the DNA TGTGCCATCAGTCCCGACAGAGGGGAGACCCAGTACTTC. The encoded protein is CAISPDRGETQYF.

As for this clonotype: A much larger clone differs by one base, so this may be a read error. The chain couples TRBV10-3 to TRBJ1-2; 7 nucleotides align to TRBD1. The V gene's germline CDR1 is ENHRY and CDR2 SYGVKD. The CDR3 is 13 residues long. Germline trimming cut 6 bases from V and 7 bases from J; bases unmatched to any gene: 8. This CDR3 reads CAIRGKGAAGYTF. CDR3 DNA sequence: TGTGCCATCAGAGGAAAGGGGGCGGCTGGCTACACCTTC.